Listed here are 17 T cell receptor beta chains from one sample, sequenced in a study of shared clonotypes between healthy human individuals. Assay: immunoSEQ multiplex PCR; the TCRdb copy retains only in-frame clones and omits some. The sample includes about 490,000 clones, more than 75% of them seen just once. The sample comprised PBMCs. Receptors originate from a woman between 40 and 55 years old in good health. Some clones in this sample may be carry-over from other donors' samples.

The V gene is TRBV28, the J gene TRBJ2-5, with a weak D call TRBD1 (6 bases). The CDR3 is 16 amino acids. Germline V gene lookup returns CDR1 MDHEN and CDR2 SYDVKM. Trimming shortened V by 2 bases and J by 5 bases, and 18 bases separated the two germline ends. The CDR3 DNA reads TGTGCCAGCAGTTTACCAGGGACACCCGGCGCGGAGACCCAGTACTTC. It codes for CASSLPGTPGAETQYF.

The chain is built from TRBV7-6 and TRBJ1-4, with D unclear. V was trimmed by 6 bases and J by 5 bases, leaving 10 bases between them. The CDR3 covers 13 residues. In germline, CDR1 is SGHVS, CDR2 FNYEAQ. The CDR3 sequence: CASRGQANEKLFF. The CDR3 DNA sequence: TGTGCCAGCAGAGGGCAGGCAAATGAAAAACTGTTTTTT.

The CDR3 DNA follows: TGTGCCAGCAGCAGGGACAGGGGACTATACAATGAGCAGTTCTTC. As protein: CASSRDRGLYNEQFF. The chain is built from TRBV11-2 and TRBJ2-1; 10 nucleotides line up with TRBD1. V gave up 5 bases and J gave up 4 bases; unmatched junction bases: 5. Germline V CDR1 and CDR2: SGHAT, FQNNGV. CDR3 length: 15 residues.

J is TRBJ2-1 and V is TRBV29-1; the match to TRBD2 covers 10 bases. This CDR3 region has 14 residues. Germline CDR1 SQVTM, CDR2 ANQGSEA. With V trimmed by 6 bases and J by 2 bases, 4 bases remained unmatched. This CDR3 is CSVVTSGPYNEQFF. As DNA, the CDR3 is TGCAGCGTGGTGACTAGCGGGCCCTACAATGAGCAGTTCTTC.

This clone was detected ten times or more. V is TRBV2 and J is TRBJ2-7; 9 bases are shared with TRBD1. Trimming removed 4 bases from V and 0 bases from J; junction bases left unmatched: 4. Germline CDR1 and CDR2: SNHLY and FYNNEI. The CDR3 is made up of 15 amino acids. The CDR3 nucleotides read TGTGCCAGCAGTGGGGACAGGGCGAGCTCCTACGAGCAGTACTTC. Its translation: CASSGDRASSYEQYF. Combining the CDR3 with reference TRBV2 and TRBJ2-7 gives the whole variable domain EPEVTQTPSHQVTQMGQEVILRCVPISNHLYFYWYRQILGQKVEFLVSFYNNEISEKSEIFDDQFSVERPDGSNFTLKIRSTKLEDSAMYFCASSGDRASSYEQYFGPGTRLTVT.

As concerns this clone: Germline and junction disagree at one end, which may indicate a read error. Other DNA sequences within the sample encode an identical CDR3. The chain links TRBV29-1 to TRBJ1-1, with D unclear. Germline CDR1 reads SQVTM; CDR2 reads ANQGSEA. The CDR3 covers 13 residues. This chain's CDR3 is CSVEKWSNTEAFF. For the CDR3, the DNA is TGCAGCGTTGAAAAATGGTCGAACACCGAAGCTTTCTTT.

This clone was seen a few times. In nucleotides, the CDR3 is TGTGCCATCAGTGAGAGTGCCGATCAGCCCCAGCATTTT. Protein sequence: CAISESADQPQHF. The gene calls are TRBV10-3 and TRBJ1-5; no firm D call. Trimming took 2 bases from V and 5 from J, leaving 7 bases between them. Germline values: CDR1 ENHRY, CDR2 SYGVKD. This CDR3 spans 13 amino acids.

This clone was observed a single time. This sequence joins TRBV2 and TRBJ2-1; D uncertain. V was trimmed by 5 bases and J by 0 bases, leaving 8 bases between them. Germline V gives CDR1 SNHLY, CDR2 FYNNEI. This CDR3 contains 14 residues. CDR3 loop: CASSSGDSYNEQFF. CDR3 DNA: TGTGCCAGCAGTTCAGGAGACTCCTACAATGAGCAGTTCTTC.

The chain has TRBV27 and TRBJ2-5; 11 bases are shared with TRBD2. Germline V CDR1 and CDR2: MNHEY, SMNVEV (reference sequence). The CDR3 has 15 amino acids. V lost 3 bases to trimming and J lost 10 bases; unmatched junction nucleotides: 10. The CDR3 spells CASSLSRLAGKIQYF. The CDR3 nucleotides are TGTGCCAGCAGTTTGTCGCGACTAGCGGGAAAGATCCAGTACTTC.

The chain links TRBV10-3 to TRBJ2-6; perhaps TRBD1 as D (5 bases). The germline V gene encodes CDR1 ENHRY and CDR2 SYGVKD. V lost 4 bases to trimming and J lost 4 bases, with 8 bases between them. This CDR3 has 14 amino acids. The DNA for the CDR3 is TGTGCCATCAGTGGGGGCGCGGGGGCCAACGTCCTGACTTTC. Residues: CAISGGAGANVLTF.

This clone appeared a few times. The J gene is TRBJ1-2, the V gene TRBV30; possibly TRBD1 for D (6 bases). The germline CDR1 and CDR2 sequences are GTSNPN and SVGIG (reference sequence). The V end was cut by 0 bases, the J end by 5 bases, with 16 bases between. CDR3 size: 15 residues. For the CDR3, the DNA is TGTGCCTGGAGTGTACAGGGCGGGGCGGAGTATGGCTACACCTTC. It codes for CAWSVQGGAEYGYTF. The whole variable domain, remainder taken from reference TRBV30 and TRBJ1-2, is SQTIHQWPATLVQPVGSPLSLECTVEGTSNPNLYWYRQAAGRGLQLLFYSVGIGQISSEVPQNLSASRPQDRQFILSSKKLLLSDSGFYLCAWSVQGGAEYGYTFGSGTRLTVV.

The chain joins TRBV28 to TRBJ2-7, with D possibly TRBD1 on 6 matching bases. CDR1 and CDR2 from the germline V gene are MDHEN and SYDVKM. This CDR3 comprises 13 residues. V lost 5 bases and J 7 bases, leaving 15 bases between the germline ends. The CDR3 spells CASSTPFDREQYF. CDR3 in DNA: TGTGCCAGCAGTACCCCCTTCGACAGGGAGCAGTACTTC. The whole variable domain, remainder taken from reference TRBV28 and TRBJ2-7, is DVKVTQSSRYLVKRTGEKVFLECVQDMDHENMFWYRQDPGLGLRLIYFSYDVKMKEKGDIPEGYSVSREKKERFSLILESASTNQTSMYLCASSTPFDREQYFGPGTRLTVT.

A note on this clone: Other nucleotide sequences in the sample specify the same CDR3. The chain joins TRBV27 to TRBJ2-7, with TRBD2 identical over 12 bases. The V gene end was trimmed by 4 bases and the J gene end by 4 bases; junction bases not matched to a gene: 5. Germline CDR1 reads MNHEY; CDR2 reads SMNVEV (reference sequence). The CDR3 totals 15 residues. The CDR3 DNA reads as TGTGCCAGCAGTTGGAGCGGGACTAGCGGGTACGAGCAGTACTTC. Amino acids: CASSWSGTSGYEQYF.

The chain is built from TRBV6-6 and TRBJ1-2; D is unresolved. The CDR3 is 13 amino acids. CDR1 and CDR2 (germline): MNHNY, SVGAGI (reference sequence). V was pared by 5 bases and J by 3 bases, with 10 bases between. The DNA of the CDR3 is TGTGCCAGCAGTAAAGACGCGTACTATGGCTACACCTTC. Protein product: CASSKDAYYGYTF.

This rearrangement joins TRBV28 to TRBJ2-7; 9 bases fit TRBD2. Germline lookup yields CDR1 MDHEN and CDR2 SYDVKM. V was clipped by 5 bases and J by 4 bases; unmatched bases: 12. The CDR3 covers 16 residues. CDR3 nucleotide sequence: TGTGCCAGCAGTCGGGCGGGAGGGGGCGCTGGGTACGAGCAGTACTTC. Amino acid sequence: CASSRAGGGAGYEQYF.

The CDR3 coding sequence is TGTGCCAGCAGCTTTTCCGGGAGGTTTGACAATGAGCAGTTCTTC. As protein: CASSFSGRFDNEQFF. The chain combines TRBV7-3 with TRBJ2-1; 7 bases align to TRBD2. Germline assignment: CDR1 SGHTA and CDR2 FQGTGA. This CDR3 contains 15 residues. The ends lost 3 bases at V and 5 bases at J; junction bases unmatched: 7.

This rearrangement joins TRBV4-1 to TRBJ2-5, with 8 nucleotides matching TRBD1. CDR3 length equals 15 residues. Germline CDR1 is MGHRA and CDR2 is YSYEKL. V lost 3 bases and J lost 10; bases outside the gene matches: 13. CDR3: CASSQGTGPPRGQYF. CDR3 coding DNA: TGCGCCAGCAGCCAGGGGACAGGCCCTCCAAGGGGCCAGTACTTC.